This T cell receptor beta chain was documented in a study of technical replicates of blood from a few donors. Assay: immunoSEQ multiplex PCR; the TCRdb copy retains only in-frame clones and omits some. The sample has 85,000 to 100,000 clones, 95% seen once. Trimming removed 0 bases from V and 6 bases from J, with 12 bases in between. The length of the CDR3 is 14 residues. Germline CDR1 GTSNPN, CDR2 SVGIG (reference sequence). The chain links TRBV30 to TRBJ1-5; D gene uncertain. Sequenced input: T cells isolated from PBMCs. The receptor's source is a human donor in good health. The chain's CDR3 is CAWSVYGVGQPQHF. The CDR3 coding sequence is TGTGCCTGGAGTGTATACGGGGTAGGTCAGCCCCAGCATTTT. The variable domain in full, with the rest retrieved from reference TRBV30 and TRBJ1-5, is SQTIHQWPATLVQPVGSPLSLECTVEGTSNPNLYWYRQAAGRGLQLLFYSVGIGQISSEVPQNLSASRPQDRQFILSSKKLLLSDSGFYLCAWSVYGVGQPQHFGDGTRLSIL.